A selection of T cell receptor beta chains follows, all from one sample in a study of cytomegalovirus exposure and HLA in healthy donors. The table came from immunoSEQ multiplex PCR; TCRdb's copy has only in-frame clones and leaves some out. The profile shows 45,000 to 65,000 clones, about 80% of them singletons. Sequenced input: PBMCs. The origin of the receptors is a woman aged 40-49 years in good health and CMV-seropositive. Each CDR3 is given with its conserved first and last residue. The D gene is left open where the match is weak. The listing skips clone size in some rows; elsewhere it reads once, few, many or a size class.

d_call: .
j_call: TRBJ1-1
v_call: TRBV7-9
clone_size: .
cdr3_nt: TGTGCCAGCAGCTTAGTGGGTCGAGGGAACACTGAAGCTTTCTTT
cdr3_aa: CASSLVGRGNTEAFF

d_call: TRBD1
j_call: TRBJ2-7
v_call: TRBV7-2
clone_size: few
cdr3_nt: TGTGCCAGCAGCTTACGGGACAGGGACGAGCAGTACTTC
cdr3_aa: CASSLRDRDEQYF

d_call: TRBD2
j_call: TRBJ2-2
v_call: TRBV13
clone_size: .
cdr3_nt: TGTGCCAGCAGCTACGAGACTAGCGGGATCACCGGGGAGCTGTTTTTT
cdr3_aa: CASSYETSGITGELFF

d_call: .
j_call: TRBJ1-1
v_call: TRBV5-6
clone_size: .
cdr3_nt: TGTGCCAGCAGCTTGGGCGGGGCCACTGAAGCTTTCTTT
cdr3_aa: CASSLGGATEAFF

d_call: TRBD2
j_call: TRBJ2-1
v_call: TRBV9
clone_size: .
cdr3_nt: TGTGCCAGCAGCGGACACCTAGCGGGGGGGAGCAATGAGCAGTTCTTC
cdr3_aa: CASSGHLAGGSNEQFF

d_call: TRBD1
j_call: TRBJ1-2
v_call: TRBV5-1
clone_size: .
cdr3_nt: TGCGCCAGCAGCCCGTCGGGACAGGGCCTTGGCTACACCTTC
cdr3_aa: CASSPSGQGLGYTF

d_call: .
j_call: TRBJ2-3
v_call: TRBV7-2
clone_size: .
cdr3_nt: TGTGCCAGCAGCCCCTTTCCGCGGGGGCGAGATACGCAGTATTTT
cdr3_aa: CASSPFPRGRDTQYF

d_call: .
j_call: TRBJ1-1
v_call: TRBV6-4
clone_size: .
cdr3_nt: TGTGCCAGCACCGACCGGGAGAACACTGAAGCTTTCTTT
cdr3_aa: CASTDRENTEAFF

d_call: .
j_call: TRBJ1-1
v_call: TRBV27
clone_size: .
cdr3_nt: TGTGCCAGCAGTTTGGCAGGCTCCCCTGAAGCTTTCTTT
cdr3_aa: CASSLAGSPEAFF

d_call: TRBD1
j_call: TRBJ2-1
v_call: TRBV7-3
clone_size: .
cdr3_nt: TGTGCCAGCAGCACTGGGACAGGGGGCTCTCATGAGCAGTTCTTC
cdr3_aa: CASSTGTGGSHEQFF

d_call: TRBD1
j_call: TRBJ2-3
v_call: TRBV10-1
clone_size: .
cdr3_nt: TGCGCCAGCAGTGACGGTAACAGGGGGCCTGATACGCAGTATTTT
cdr3_aa: CASSDGNRGPDTQYF

d_call: .
j_call: TRBJ2-1
v_call: TRBV5-8
clone_size: .
cdr3_nt: TGTGCCAGCAGCGTGGGACTCAGCTCCTACAATGAGCAGTTCTTC
cdr3_aa: CASSVGLSSYNEQFF

d_call: .
j_call: TRBJ2-7
v_call: TRBV10-3
clone_size: .
cdr3_nt: TGTGCCATCAGTGACTCGCGGGGCGAGCAGTACTTC
cdr3_aa: CAISDSRGEQYF

d_call: .
j_call: TRBJ1-2
v_call: TRBV29-1
clone_size: .
cdr3_nt: TGCAGCGTTCTTCCCACCGAGGGTGACTATGGCTACACCTTC
cdr3_aa: CSVLPTEGDYGYTF

d_call: TRBD2
j_call: TRBJ2-7
v_call: TRBV2
clone_size: .
cdr3_nt: TGTGCCAGCAGAACCGGGACTAGCGGGGGTTACGAGCAGTACTTC
cdr3_aa: CASRTGTSGGYEQYF

d_call: .
j_call: TRBJ2-3
v_call: TRBV29-1
clone_size: .
cdr3_nt: TGCAGCGCCAAACTGGGGTCAGGGTGGGCAGATACGCAGTATTTT
cdr3_aa: CSAKLGSGWADTQYF

d_call: .
j_call: TRBJ2-7
v_call: TRBV5-4
clone_size: .
cdr3_nt: TGTGCCAGCAGCTTGCCAGGGCCATCCTACGAGCAGTACTTC
cdr3_aa: CASSLPGPSYEQYF

d_call: TRBD2
j_call: TRBJ2-2
v_call: TRBV9
clone_size: few
cdr3_nt: TGTGCCAGCAGCAAACTAGCGGGGGGACAAAACACCGGGGAGCTGTTTTTT
cdr3_aa: CASSKLAGGQNTGELFF

d_call: .
j_call: TRBJ1-1
v_call: TRBV5-1
clone_size: .
cdr3_nt: TGCGCCAGCAGCCGCCAGGGGAGAAACACTGAAGCTTTCTTT
cdr3_aa: CASSRQGRNTEAFF

d_call: TRBD1
j_call: TRBJ2-6
v_call: TRBV7-9
clone_size: .
cdr3_nt: TGTGCCAGCAGCTCCGGACAGGAGAGCTCTGGGGCCAACGTCCTGACTTTC
cdr3_aa: CASSSGQESSGANVLTF

d_call: TRBD1
j_call: TRBJ2-7
v_call: TRBV29-1
clone_size: .
cdr3_nt: TGCAGCGTTGCCCGACAGGGCCAGAACGAGCAGTACTTC
cdr3_aa: CSVARQGQNEQYF

d_call: .
j_call: TRBJ1-6
v_call: TRBV5-6
clone_size: .
cdr3_nt: TGTGCCAGCAGCTTGGGGGAGGCTCGGTATAATTCACCCCTCCACTTT
cdr3_aa: CASSLGEARYNSPLHF

d_call: .
j_call: TRBJ1-5
v_call: TRBV19
clone_size: .
cdr3_nt: TGTGCCAGTAGGCGAACTCGGGATCAGCCCCAGCATTTT
cdr3_aa: CASRRTRDQPQHF

d_call: TRBD1
j_call: TRBJ2-1
v_call: TRBV11-2
clone_size: .
cdr3_nt: TGTGCCAGCAGCTTAGGACAGGGGAAGAGCAATGAGCAGTTCTTC
cdr3_aa: CASSLGQGKSNEQFF

d_call: .
j_call: TRBJ1-2
v_call: TRBV11-1
clone_size: .
cdr3_nt: TGTGCCAGCAGCTTAGTGTATAACTATGGCTACACCTTC
cdr3_aa: CASSLVYNYGYTF

d_call: TRBD1
j_call: TRBJ1-1
v_call: TRBV4-1
clone_size: .
cdr3_nt: TGCGCCAGCGGCCCGGGACAGGGCGACACTGAAGCTTTCTTT
cdr3_aa: CASGPGQGDTEAFF

d_call: .
j_call: TRBJ1-1
v_call: TRBV5-4
clone_size: .
cdr3_nt: TGTGCCAGCAGTGTGGGACACCAGAACACTGAAGCTTTCTTT
cdr3_aa: CASSVGHQNTEAFF

d_call: TRBD1
j_call: TRBJ1-2
v_call: TRBV5-6
clone_size: .
cdr3_nt: TGTGCCAGCAGCTTGTGGGACAGGGTAGGGTATGGCTACACCTTC
cdr3_aa: CASSLWDRVGYGYTF

d_call: .
j_call: TRBJ2-7
v_call: TRBV5-5
clone_size: .
cdr3_nt: TGTGCCAGCGGCACCAGTGGGGTCGGGGGTGGGGAGCAGTACTTC
cdr3_aa: CASGTSGVGGGEQYF

d_call: .
j_call: TRBJ2-5
v_call: TRBV7-2
clone_size: .
cdr3_nt: TGTGCCAGCAGCCGAAACAGGGAAGAGACCCAGTACTTC
cdr3_aa: CASSRNREETQYF

d_call: .
j_call: TRBJ1-1
v_call: TRBV5-4
clone_size: .
cdr3_nt: TGTGCCAGCAGCTTTAGACAGGTTCAAGCTCAAGCTTTCTTT
cdr3_aa: CASSFRQVQAQAFF

d_call: .
j_call: TRBJ1-5
v_call: TRBV7-8
clone_size: once
cdr3_nt: TGTGCCAGCAGCTTAGCGAAGGCAGGGAATCAGCCCCAGCATTTT
cdr3_aa: CASSLAKAGNQPQHF

d_call: TRBD1
j_call: TRBJ1-2
v_call: TRBV7-9
clone_size: .
cdr3_nt: TGTGCCAGCAGCAGTTCCGGGACAGGGGGCGGGGGCTACACCTTC
cdr3_aa: CASSSSGTGGGGYTF

d_call: .
j_call: TRBJ1-4
v_call: TRBV10-2
clone_size: .
cdr3_nt: TGCGCCAGCAGTGAGTCGTTGACAGCACCAAAACTGTTTTTT
cdr3_aa: CASSESLTAPKLFF

d_call: .
j_call: TRBJ2-7
v_call: TRBV2
clone_size: .
cdr3_nt: TGTGCCAGCAGTGACGGGACACCCTACGAGCAGTACTTC
cdr3_aa: CASSDGTPYEQYF

d_call: TRBD1
j_call: TRBJ2-7
v_call: TRBV5-4
clone_size: .
cdr3_nt: TGTGCCAGCAACTACAGGGGACCAAACTCCTACGAGCAGTACTTC
cdr3_aa: CASNYRGPNSYEQYF

d_call: .
j_call: TRBJ1-4
v_call: TRBV6-1
clone_size: once
cdr3_nt: TGTGCCAGCACCATGACTCAAACTAATGAAAAACTGTTTTTT
cdr3_aa: CASTMTQTNEKLFF

d_call: .
j_call: TRBJ1-3
v_call: TRBV6-1
clone_size: .
cdr3_nt: TGTGCCAGCCAAACCGGGACAATACGAAACACCATATATTTT
cdr3_aa: CASQTGTIRNTIYF

d_call: .
j_call: TRBJ1-5
v_call: TRBV10-3
clone_size: .
cdr3_nt: TGTGCCATCAGTGGAGGAGGGAATAGCAATCAGCCCCAGCATTTT
cdr3_aa: CAISGGGNSNQPQHF

d_call: .
j_call: TRBJ1-6
v_call: TRBV7-9
clone_size: .
cdr3_nt: TGTGCCAGCAGCGAGCGAGGGTCCTATAATTCACCCCTCCACTTT
cdr3_aa: CASSERGSYNSPLHF

d_call: .
j_call: TRBJ2-6
v_call: TRBV29-1
clone_size: .
cdr3_nt: TGCAGCGTCCAGGGGGGTTCTGGGGCCAACGTCCTGACTTTC
cdr3_aa: CSVQGGSGANVLTF

d_call: .
j_call: TRBJ1-1
v_call: TRBV12-5
clone_size: .
cdr3_nt: TGTGCTAGTGCCTTGCACTTCGGGGGGCTTGGGGAAGCTTTCTTT
cdr3_aa: CASALHFGGLGEAFF

d_call: .
j_call: TRBJ2-2
v_call: TRBV29-1
clone_size: .
cdr3_nt: TGCAGCGTATTTACCGGGGCCGGGGAGCTGTTTTTT
cdr3_aa: CSVFTGAGELFF

d_call: TRBD1
j_call: TRBJ1-3
v_call: TRBV9
clone_size: .
cdr3_nt: TGTGCCAGCAGCGTAGAGGTCAGGACAGGGGGAAACACCATATATTTT
cdr3_aa: CASSVEVRTGGNTIYF

d_call: .
j_call: TRBJ2-1
v_call: TRBV10-2
clone_size: once
cdr3_nt: TGCGCCAGCAGTGGCAGCAGGGGTGGGTTAGGTGAGCAGTTCTTC
cdr3_aa: CASSGSRGGLGEQFF

d_call: .
j_call: TRBJ2-3
v_call: TRBV7-3
clone_size: .
cdr3_nt: TGTGCCAGCAGCTTAGCCCTTACGGGGGAAGCCGATACGCAGTATTTT
cdr3_aa: CASSLALTGEADTQYF

d_call: .
j_call: TRBJ1-1
v_call: TRBV19
clone_size: .
cdr3_nt: TGTGCCAGTAGACCAGGTCGGGGGGAAGCTTTCTTT
cdr3_aa: CASRPGRGEAFF

d_call: TRBD1
j_call: TRBJ1-1
v_call: TRBV6-5
clone_size: .
cdr3_nt: TGTGCCAGCAGTTCGCAGCCAGGGGGCGGGGACACTGAAGCTTTCTTT
cdr3_aa: CASSSQPGGGDTEAFF